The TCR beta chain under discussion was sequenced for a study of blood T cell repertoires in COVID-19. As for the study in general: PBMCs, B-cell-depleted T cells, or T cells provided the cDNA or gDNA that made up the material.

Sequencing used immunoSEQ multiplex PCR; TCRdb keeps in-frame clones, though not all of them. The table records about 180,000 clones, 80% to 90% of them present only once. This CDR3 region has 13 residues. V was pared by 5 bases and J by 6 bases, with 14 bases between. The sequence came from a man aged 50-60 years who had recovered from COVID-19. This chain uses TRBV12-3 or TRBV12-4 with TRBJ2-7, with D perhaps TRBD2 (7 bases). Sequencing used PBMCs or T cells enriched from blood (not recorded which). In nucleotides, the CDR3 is TGTGCCAGCAGTAGAGGGGGGGAGGGCGAGCAGTACTTC. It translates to CASSRGGEGEQYF.